What follows are 5 T cell receptor beta chains derived from one specimen sequenced in a study of naive and memory T cell subsets. The treatment here: skin biopsy from PPD injection site in Mantoux-positive individual. Unsorted total RNA, about 1 to 1000 ng, was DNase treated before reverse transcription. For blood and skin samples, reverse transcription used TCR alpha and beta constant primers. TCRdb fed the UMI-ligation and nested PCR reads into MiXCR, producing one record per CDR3 protein. The table lists fewer than 20,000 distinct CDR3 sequences, 7.5% to 10% of them singletons. Sequenced material: skin, taken from a tuberculin skin test site. The origin of the receptors is an adult in good health.

This clonotype has only a few counts. J is TRBJ2-5 and V is TRBV20-1; the D gene is possibly TRBD2 (6 bases). The CDR3 loop spans 14 amino acids. Per the germline V gene, CDR1 is DFQATT and CDR2 is SNEGSKA (reference sequence). V lost 4 bases to trimming and J lost 2 bases, with 14 bases between them. The CDR3 DNA reads TGCAGTGCTAAAATCGGGACTGGGCAAGAGACCCAGTACTTC. It is translated as CSAKIGTGQETQYF.

This clonotype was picked up a small number of times. The junction departs from the called germline gene at one end, perhaps through a read error. The chain recombines TRBV27 with TRBJ2-5, with D unclear. The CDR3 covers 13 residues. From germline, CDR1 is MNHEY and CDR2 SMNVEV (reference sequence). As DNA, the CDR3 is TGTGCCAGCAGTTTATCTCCGACGGCCCTTGCCCTATTC. Its protein is CASSLSPTALALF.

By share of the sample, this clonotype is medium-sized. This chain links TRBV20-1 with TRBJ2-7; 14 positions match TRBD2. CDR1 and CDR2 (germline): DFQATT, SNEGSKA (reference sequence). V lost 5 bases, J lost 1 base, and 10 bases stayed unmatched. The CDR3 is 17 amino acids. The CDR3, as DNA: TGCAGTGCTCCCTCGCCGGGACTAGCGGGGGTTTCCTACGAGCAGTACTTC. Amino acids: CSAPSPGLAGVSYEQYF.

This clonotype was observed at least ten times. The chain uses TRBV12-3 or TRBV12-4 and TRBJ2-2, with D perhaps matching TRBD1 (6 bases). The CDR3 consists of 15 residues. Trimming shortened V by 7 bases and J by 6 bases, and 18 bases separated the two germline ends. In DNA form, the CDR3 reads TGTGCCAGCACCCCCGACAGGCGTAACTCCGGGGAGCTGTTTTTT. Translated: CASTPDRRNSGELFF.

This clonotype was seen more than once but under ten times. The chain has TRBV28 and TRBJ2-2; D is ambiguous. With 4 bases removed from V and 5 bases from J, the gap between germline ends came to 11 bases. This CDR3 is built from 14 residues. Germline V gives CDR1 MDHEN, CDR2 SYDVKM. Here the CDR3 DNA reads TGTGCCAGCAGTTCGACCCCGTCGACCGGGGAGCTGTTTTTT. Translation: CASSSTPSTGELFF. Based on the CDR3 plus reference TRBV28 and TRBJ2-2, the full variable domain is DVKVTQSSRYLVKRTGEKVFLECVQDMDHENMFWYRQDPGLGLRLIYFSYDVKMKEKGDIPEGYSVSREKKERFSLILESASTNQTSMYLCASSSTPSTGELFFGEGSRLTVL.